The present T cell receptor (beta chain) was sequenced within a study of monozygotic twins with cystic fibrosis. Overall study results and limits: Clonality was generally low (median about 0.01), higher in the most severe patients.

Regarding this clone: Its antigen is unidentified.

Here immunoSEQ multiplex PCR was the method, and the copy in TCRdb shows in-frame clones only, minus some. The sample lists about 36,000 clones, 80% to 95% occurring once. With V trimmed by 2 bases and J by 0 bases, 0 bases remained unmatched. Germline CDR1 is MNHEY and CDR2 is SVGAGI. CDR3 size: 14 residues. The chain employs TRBV6-5 and TRBJ1-1, with 7 bases matching TRBD1. The receptor's source is a boy aged 2 to 10 with cystic fibrosis. The sequencing sample was made of blood. CDR3 in amino acids: CASSYRGLNTEAFF. The CDR3 DNA reads as TGTGCCAGCAGTTACAGGGGGCTGAACACTGAAGCTTTCTTT.